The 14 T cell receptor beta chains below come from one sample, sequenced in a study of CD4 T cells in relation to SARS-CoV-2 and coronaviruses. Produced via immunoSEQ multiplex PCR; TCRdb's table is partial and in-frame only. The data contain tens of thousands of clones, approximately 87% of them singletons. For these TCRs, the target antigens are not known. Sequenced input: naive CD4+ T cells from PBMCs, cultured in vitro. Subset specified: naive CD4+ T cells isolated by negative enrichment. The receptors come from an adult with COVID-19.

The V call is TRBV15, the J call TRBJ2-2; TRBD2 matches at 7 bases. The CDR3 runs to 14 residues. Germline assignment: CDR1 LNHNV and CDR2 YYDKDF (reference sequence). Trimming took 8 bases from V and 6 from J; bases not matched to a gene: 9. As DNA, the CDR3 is TGTGCCACCCATTTGGGCGGGAGCCCCGGGGAGCTGTTTTTT. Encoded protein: CATHLGGSPGELFF. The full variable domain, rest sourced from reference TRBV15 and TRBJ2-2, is DAMVIQNPRYQVTQFGKPVTLSCSQTLNHNVMYWYQQKSSQAPKLLFHYYDKDFNNEADTPDNFQSRRPNTSFCFLDIRSPGLGDTAMYLCATHLGGSPGELFFGEGSRLTVL.

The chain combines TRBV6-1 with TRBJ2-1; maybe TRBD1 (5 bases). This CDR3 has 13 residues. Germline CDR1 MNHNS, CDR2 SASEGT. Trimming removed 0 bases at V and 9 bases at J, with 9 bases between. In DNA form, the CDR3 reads TGTGCCAGCAGTGAAGCGCCAGGGCTTGAGCAGTTCTTC. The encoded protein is CASSEAPGLEQFF.

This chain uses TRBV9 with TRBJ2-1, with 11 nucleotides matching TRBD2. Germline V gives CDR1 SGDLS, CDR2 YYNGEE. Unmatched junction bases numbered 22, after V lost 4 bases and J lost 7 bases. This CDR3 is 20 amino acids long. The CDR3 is CASSPGRRGGLAGGENEQFF. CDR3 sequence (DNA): TGTGCCAGCAGCCCAGGCAGGCGAGGGGGGCTAGCGGGAGGAGAAAATGAGCAGTTCTTC.

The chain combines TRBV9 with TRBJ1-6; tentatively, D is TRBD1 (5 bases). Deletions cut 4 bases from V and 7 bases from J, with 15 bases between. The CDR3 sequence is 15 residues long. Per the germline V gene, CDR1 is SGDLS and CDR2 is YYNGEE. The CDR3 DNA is TGTGCCAGCAGCCGGTGGGGAGGGGCAAATTCACCCCTCCACTTT. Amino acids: CASSRWGGANSPLHF.

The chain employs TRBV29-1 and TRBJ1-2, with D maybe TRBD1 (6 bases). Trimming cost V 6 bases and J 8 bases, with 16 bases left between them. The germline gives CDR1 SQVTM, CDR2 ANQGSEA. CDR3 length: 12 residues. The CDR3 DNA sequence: TGCAGCGTCCACGGGCAGGGGAAAGGCTACACCTTC. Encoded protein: CSVHGQGKGYTF.

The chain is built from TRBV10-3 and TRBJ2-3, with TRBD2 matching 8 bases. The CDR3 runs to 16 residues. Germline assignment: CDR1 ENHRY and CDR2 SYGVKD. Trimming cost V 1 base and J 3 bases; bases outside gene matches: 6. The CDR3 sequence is CAISEFTGGPTDTQYF. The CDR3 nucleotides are TGTGCCATCAGTGAGTTTACGGGAGGGCCGACAGATACGCAGTATTTT.

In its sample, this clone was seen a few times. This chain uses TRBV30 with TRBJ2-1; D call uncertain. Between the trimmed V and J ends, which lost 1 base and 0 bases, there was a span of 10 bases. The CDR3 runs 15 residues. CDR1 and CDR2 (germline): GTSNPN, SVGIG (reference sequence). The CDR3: CAWSDEDYSYNEQFF. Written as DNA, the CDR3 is TGTGCCTGGAGTGATGAGGATTACTCCTACAATGAGCAGTTCTTC.

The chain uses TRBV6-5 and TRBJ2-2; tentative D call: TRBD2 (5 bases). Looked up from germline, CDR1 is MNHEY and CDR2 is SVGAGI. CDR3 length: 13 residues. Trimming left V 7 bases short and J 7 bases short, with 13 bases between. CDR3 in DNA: TGTGCCAGCACGAGAGGGCTGGGCGGGGAGCTGTTTTTT. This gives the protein CASTRGLGGELFF.

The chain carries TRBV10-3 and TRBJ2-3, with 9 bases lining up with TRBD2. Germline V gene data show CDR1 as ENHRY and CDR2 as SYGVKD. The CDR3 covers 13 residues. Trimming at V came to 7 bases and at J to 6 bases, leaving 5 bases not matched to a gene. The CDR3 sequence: CAITASGTDTQYF. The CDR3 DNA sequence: TGTGCCATCACCGCTAGCGGGACGGATACGCAGTATTTT.

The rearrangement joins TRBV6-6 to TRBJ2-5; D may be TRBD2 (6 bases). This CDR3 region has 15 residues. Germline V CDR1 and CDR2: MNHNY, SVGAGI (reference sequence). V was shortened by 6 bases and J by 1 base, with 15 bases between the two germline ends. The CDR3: CASSQSGGAQETQYF. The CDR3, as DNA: TGTGCCAGCAGCCAATCAGGAGGGGCCCAAGAGACCCAGTACTTC.

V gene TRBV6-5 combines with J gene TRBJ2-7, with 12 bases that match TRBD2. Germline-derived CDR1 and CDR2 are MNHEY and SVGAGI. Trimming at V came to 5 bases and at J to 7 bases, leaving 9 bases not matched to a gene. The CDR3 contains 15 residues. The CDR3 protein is CASSLRLAGDREQYF. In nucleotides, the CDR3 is TGTGCCAGCAGTCTAAGACTAGCGGGAGATCGAGAGCAGTACTTC.

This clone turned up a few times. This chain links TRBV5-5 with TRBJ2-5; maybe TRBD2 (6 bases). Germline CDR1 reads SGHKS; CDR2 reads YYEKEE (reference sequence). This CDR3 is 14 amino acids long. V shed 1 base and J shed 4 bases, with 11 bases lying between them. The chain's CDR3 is CASSLLGRSETQYF. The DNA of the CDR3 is TGTGCCAGCAGCTTGTTGGGGAGGTCAGAGACCCAGTACTTC. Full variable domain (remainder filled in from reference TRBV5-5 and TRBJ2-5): DAGVTQSPTHLIKTRGQQVTLRCSPISGHKSVSWYQQVLGQGPQFIFQYYEKEERGRGNFPDRFSARQFPNYSSELNVNALLLGDSALYLCASSLLGRSETQYFGPGTRLLVL.

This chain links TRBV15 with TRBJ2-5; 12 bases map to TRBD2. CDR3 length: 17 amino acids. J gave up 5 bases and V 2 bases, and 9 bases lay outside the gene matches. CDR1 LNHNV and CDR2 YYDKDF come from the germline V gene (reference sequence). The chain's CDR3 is CATSRSRTSGIRETQYF. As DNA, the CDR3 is TGTGCCACCAGCAGAAGTCGGACTAGCGGGATTCGGGAGACCCAGTACTTC.

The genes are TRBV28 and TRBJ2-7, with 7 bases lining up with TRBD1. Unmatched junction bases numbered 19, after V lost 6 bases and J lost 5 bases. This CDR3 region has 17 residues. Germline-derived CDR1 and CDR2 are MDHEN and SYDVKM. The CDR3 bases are TGTGCCAGCAGCCAAGCGGCCGTGACAGGGTATAGCCACGAGCAGTACTTC. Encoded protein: CASSQAAVTGYSHEQYF.